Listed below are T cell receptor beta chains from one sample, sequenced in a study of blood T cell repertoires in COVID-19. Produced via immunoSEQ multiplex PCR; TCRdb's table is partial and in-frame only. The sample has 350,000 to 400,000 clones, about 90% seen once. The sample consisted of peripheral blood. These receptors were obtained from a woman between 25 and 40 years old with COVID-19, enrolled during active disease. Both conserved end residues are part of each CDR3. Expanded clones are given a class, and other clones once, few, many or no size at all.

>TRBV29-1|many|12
CSAGAEGTEAFF
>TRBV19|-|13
CASKGQGLQPQHF
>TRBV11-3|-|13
CASSLRDSTEAFF
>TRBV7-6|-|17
CASSLGPRGSSYNEQFF
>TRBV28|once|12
CASSLGATEAFF
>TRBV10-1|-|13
CASSGDRPYEQYF
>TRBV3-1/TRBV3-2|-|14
CASSHRQASYEQYF
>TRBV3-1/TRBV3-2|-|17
CASSQSHDRSSGNTIYF
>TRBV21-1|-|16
CASSKARVATNEKLFF
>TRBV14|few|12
CASSLRTGQQFF
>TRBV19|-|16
CASSKWDRGGNQPQHF
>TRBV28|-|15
CASSPWGTGENIQYF
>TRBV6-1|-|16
CASSEYGTGVTYEQYF
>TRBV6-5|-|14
CASSYNGANEKLFF
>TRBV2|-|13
CASNLGTGETQYF
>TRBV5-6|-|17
CASSPGLAGVNIGELFF
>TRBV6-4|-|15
CASSVYRSMNTEAFF
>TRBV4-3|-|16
CASSRARGTGANVLTF
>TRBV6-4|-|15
CASSGRDRAAGELFF
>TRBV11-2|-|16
CASSFLMTGSTDTQYF
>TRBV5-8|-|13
CASSLDRTGELFF
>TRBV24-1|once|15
CATSAPREGRLEQFF
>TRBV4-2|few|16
CASSQDMGQGRWEQYF
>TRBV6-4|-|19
CASSDSTGLDKPSGNTIYF
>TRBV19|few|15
CASSIDTGPSYEQYF
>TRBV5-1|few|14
CASSSTGDNSPLHF
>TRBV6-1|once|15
CASSEAVAVNYGYTF
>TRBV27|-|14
CASSLSSMNTEAFF
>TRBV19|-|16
CASSYGRRVANEKLFF
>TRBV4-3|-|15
CASSSGSFNVHGYTF
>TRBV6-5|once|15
CASSISGLVGDTQYF
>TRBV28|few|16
CASSFAGTGSNSPLHF
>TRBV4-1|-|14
CASSQDVVFHGYTF
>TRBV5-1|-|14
CASTYGATNSPLHF
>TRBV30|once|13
CAWSVQGRQPQHF
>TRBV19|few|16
CASPPLGQPGNTEAFF
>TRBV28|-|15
CASSSSWGGNYGYTF
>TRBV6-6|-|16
CASRLGAGINTDTQYF
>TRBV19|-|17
CASSFKGQAWLDTEAFF
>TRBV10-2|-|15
CASSGRASSYNEQFF
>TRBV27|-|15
CASSAYAGAGETQYF
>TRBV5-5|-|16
CASSAVGGGANYGYTF
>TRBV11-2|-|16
CASSLGSGGYDQPQHF
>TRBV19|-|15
CASIGRHGGNQPQHF
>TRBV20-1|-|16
CSATDRGLQYQETQYF
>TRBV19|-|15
CASSIQTGPPGELFF
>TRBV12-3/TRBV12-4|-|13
CASSPGEPYEQYF
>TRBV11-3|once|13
CASSLASGAEAFF
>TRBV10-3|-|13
CAISTTSGDTQYF
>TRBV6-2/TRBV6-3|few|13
CASSYSEGAAQYF
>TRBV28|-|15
CASSQSGSDEGEQFF
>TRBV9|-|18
CASSVGLAGALITDTQYF
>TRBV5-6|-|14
CASTLRGRGQPQHF
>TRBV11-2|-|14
CASSLGTNINEQFF
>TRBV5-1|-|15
CASSFTSLNYNEQFF
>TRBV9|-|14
CASSVSFRDTEAFF
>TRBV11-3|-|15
CASSLRVLAQETQYF
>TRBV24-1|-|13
CATSVPPTDTQYF
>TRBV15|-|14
CATSGGGGAYTQYF
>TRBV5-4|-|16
CASSLPAGGLTGELFF